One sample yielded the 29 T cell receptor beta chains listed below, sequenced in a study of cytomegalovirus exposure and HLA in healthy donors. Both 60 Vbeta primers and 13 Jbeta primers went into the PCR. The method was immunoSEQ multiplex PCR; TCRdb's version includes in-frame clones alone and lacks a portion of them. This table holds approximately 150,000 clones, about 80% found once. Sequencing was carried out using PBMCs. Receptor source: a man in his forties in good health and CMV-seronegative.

The CDR3 sequence is CASSLAQGRRLPEAFF. The CDR3 region has the DNA TGTGCCAGCAGCTTAGCGCAGGGCAGGCGGTTACCTGAAGCTTTCTTT. The chain links TRBV7-9 to TRBJ1-1; TRBD1 might be the D (5 bases). V dropped 0 bases and J dropped 6 bases, with 17 bases sitting between them. Per the germline V gene, CDR1 is SEHNR and CDR2 is FQNEAQ (reference sequence). CDR3 length: 16 amino acids.

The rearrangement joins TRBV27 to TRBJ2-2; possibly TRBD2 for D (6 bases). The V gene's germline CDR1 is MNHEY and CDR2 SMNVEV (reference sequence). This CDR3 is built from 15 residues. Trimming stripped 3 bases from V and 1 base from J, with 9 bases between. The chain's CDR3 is CASSLGGMNTGELFF. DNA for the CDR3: TGTGCCAGCAGTTTGGGCGGGATGAACACCGGGGAGCTGTTTTTT.

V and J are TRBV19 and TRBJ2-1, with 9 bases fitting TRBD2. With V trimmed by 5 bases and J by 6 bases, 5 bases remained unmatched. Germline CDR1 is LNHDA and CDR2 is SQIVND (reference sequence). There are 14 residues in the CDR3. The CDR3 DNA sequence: TGTGCCAGTAGTCATAGCGGGAGACTCAATGAGCAGTTCTTC. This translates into CASSHSGRLNEQFF. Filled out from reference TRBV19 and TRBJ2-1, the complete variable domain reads DGGITQSPKYLFRKEGQNVTLSCEQNLNHDAMYWYRQDPGQGLRLIYYSQIVNDFQKGDIAEGYSVSREKKESFPLTVTSAQKNPTAFYLCASSHSGRLNEQFFGPGTRLTVL.

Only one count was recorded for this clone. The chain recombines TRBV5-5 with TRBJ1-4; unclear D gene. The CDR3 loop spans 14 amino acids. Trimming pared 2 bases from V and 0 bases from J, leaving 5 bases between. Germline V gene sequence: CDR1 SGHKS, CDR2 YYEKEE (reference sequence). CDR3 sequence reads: CASSLTATNEKLFF. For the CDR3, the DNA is TGTGCCAGCAGCTTAACGGCAACTAATGAAAAACTGTTTTTT.

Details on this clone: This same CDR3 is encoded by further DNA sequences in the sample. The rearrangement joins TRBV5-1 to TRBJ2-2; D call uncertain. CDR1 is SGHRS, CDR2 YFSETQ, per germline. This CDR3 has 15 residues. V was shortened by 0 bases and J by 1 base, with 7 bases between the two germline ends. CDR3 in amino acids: CASSLVAGNTGELFF. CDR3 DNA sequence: TGCGCCAGCAGCTTGGTGGCAGGGAACACCGGGGAGCTGTTTTTT.

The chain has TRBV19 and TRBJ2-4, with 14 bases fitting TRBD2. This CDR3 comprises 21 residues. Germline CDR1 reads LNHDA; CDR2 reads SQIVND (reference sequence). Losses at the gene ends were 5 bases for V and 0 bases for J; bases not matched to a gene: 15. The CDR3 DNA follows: TGTGCCAGTAGTCTCGGTAGGGGTGGACTAGCGGGAGGACTAGCCAAAAACATTCAGTACTTC. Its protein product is CASSLGRGGLAGGLAKNIQYF.

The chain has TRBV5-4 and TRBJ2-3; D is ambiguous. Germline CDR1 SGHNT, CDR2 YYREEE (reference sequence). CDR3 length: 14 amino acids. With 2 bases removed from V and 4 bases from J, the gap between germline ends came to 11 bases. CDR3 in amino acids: CASSFHPTADTQYF. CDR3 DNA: TGTGCCAGCAGCTTCCATCCTACCGCAGATACGCAGTATTTT.

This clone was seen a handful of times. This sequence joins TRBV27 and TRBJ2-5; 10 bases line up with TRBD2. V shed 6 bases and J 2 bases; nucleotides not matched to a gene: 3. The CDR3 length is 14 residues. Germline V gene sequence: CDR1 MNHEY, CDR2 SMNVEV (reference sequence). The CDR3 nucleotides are TGTGCCAGCAGGTTACTAGCGGGGCAAGAGACCCAGTACTTC. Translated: CASRLLAGQETQYF.

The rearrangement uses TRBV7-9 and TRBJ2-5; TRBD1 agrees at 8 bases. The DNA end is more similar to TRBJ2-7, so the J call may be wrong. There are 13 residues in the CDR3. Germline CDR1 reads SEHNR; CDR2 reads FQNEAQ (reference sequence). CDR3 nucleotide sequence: TGTGCCAGCAGCACCGGACAGGGCTCCGAGCAGTACTTC. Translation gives CASSTGQGSEQYF.

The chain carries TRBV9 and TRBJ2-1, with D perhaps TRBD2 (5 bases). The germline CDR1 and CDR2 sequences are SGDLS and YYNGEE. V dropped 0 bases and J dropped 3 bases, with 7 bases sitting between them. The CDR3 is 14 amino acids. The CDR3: CASSVAGFYNEQFF. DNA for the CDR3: TGTGCCAGCAGCGTAGCGGGGTTCTACAATGAGCAGTTCTTC. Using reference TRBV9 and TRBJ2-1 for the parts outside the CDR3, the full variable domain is DSGVTQTPKHLITATGQRVTLRCSPRSGDLSVYWYQQSLDQGLQFLIQYYNGEERAKGNILERFSAQQFPDLHSELNLSSLELGDSALYFCASSVAGFYNEQFFGPGTRLTVL.

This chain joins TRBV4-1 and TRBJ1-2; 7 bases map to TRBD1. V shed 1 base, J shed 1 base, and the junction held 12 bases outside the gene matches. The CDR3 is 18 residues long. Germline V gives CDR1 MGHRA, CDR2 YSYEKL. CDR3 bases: TGCGCCAGCAGCCAAGCCCCTCCGGGGACAGCGATTAACTATGGCTACACCTTC. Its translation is CASSQAPPGTAINYGYTF.

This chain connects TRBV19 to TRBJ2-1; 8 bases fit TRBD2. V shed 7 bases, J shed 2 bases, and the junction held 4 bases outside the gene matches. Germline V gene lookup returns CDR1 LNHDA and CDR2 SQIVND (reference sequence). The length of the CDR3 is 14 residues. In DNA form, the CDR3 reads TGTGCCAGTAACCCAGCGGGAGCCTACAATGAGCAGTTCTTC. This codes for CASNPAGAYNEQFF.

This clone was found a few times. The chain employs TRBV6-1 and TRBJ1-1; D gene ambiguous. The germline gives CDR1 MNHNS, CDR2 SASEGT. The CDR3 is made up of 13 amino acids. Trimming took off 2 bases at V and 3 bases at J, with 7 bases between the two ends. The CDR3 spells CASSENGDTEAFF. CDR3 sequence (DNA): TGTGCCAGCAGTGAAAACGGGGACACTGAAGCTTTCTTT.

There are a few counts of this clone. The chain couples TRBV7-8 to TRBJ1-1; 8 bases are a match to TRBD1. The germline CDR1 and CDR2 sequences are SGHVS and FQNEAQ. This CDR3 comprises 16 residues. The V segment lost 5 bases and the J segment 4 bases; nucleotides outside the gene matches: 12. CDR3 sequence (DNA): TGTGCCAGCAGCGAACCAGGGGGCGCGGGGAGCACTGAAGCTTTCTTT. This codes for CASSEPGGAGSTEAFF.

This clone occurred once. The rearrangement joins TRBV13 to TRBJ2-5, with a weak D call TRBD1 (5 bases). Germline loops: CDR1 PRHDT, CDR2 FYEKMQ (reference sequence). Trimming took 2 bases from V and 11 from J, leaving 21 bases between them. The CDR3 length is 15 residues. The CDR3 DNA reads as TGTGCCAGCAGCTTAATGGTAACGGGCCAGGGAAGGCAGTACTTC. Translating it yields CASSLMVTGQGRQYF.

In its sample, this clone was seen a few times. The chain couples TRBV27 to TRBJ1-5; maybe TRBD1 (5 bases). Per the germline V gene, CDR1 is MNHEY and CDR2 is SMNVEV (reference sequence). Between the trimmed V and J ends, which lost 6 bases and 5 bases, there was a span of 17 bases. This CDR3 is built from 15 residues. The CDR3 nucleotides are TGTGCCAGCAGGCTCGGGGGGGTAGGGGATCAGCCCCAGCATTTT. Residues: CASRLGGVGDQPQHF.

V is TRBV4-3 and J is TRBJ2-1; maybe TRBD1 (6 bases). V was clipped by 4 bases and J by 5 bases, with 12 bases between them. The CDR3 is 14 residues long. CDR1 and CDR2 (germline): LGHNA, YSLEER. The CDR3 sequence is CASSRTGSNNEQFF. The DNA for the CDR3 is TGCGCCAGCAGCCGAACAGGGTCGAACAATGAGCAGTTCTTC.

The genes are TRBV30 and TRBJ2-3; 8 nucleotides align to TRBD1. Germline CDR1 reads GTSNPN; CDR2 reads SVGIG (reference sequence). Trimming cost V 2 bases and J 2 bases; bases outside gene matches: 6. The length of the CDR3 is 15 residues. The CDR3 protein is CAWSPGQGATDTQYF. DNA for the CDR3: TGTGCCTGGAGTCCGGGGCAGGGGGCCACAGATACGCAGTATTTT.

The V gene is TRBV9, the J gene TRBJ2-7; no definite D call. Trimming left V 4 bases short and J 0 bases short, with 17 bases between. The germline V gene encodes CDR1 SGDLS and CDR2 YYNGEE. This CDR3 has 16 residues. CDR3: CASSPQAGSLSYEQYF. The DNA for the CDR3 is TGTGCCAGCAGCCCCCAAGCTGGTTCCCTCTCCTACGAGCAGTACTTC. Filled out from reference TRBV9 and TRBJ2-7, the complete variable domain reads DSGVTQTPKHLITATGQRVTLRCSPRSGDLSVYWYQQSLDQGLQFLIQYYNGEERAKGNILERFSAQQFPDLHSELNLSSLELGDSALYFCASSPQAGSLSYEQYFGPGTRLTVT.

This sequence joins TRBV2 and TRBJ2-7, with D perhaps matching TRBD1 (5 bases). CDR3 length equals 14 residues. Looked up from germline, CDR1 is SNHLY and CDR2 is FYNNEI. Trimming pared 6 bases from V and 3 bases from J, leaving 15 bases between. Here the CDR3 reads CASRRTLFDYEQYF. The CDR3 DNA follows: TGTGCCAGCAGGCGGACACTCTTTGACTACGAGCAGTACTTC.

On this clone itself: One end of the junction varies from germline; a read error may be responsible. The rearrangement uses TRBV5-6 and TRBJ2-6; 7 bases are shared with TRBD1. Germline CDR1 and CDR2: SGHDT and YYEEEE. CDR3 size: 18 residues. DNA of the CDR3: TGTGCCAGCAGCTTGGTTGGACAGGTGACGGCTGGGGCCAACGGCCTGACTTTC. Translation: CASSLVGQVTAGANGLTF.

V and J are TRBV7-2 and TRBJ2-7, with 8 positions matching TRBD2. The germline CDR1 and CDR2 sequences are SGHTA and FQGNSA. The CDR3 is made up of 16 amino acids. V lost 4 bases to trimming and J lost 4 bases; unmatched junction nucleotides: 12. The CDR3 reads CASSWTTGAGAYEQYF. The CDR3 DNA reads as TGTGCCAGCAGCTGGACGACTGGAGCGGGAGCTTACGAGCAGTACTTC.

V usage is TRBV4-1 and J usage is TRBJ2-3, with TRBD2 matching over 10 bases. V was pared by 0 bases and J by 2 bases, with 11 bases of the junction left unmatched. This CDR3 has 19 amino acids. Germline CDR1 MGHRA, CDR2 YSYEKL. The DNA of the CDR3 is TGCGCCAGCAGCCAAGATTTCCTAGCGGGAGAGATCCCCACAGATACGCAGTATTTT. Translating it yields CASSQDFLAGEIPTDTQYF.

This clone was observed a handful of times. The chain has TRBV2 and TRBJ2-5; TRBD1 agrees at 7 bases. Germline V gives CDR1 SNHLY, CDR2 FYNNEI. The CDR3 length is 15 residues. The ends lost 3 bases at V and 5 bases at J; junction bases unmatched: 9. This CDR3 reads CASSEISGRGETQYF. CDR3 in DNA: TGTGCCAGCAGTGAGATATCCGGCAGGGGGGAGACCCAGTACTTC.

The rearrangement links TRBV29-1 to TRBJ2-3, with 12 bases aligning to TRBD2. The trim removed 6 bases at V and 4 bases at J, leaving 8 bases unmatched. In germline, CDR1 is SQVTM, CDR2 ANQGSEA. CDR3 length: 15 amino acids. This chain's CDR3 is CSVPGSSGGADTQYF. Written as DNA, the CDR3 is TGCAGCGTCCCTGGCTCTAGCGGGGGGGCAGATACGCAGTATTTT.

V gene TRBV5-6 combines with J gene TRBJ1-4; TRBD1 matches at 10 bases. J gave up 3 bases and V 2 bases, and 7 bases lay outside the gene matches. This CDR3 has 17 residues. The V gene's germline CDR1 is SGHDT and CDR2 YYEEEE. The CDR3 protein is CASSLWTGGRANEKLFF. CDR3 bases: TGTGCCAGCAGCTTATGGACAGGGGGTCGGGCTAATGAAAAACTGTTTTTT.

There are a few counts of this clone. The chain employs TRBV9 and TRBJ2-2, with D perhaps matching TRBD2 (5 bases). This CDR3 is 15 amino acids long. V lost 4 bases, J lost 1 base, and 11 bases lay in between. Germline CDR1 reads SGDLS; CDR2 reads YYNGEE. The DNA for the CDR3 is TGTGCCAGCAGCCTCCGCGGAGGGAACACCGGGGAGCTGTTTTTT. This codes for CASSLRGGNTGELFF.

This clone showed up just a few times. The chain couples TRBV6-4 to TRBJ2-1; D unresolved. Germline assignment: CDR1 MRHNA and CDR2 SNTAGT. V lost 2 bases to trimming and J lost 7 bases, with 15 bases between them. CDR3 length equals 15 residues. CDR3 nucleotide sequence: TGTGCCAGCAGTGACAAAGCCCCTGCGAAGAATGAGCAGTTCTTC. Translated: CASSDKAPAKNEQFF.

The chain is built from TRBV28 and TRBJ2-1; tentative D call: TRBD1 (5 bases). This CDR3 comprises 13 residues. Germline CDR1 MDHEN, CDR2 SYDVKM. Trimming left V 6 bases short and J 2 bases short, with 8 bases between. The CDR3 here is CASSTGPYNEQFF. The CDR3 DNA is TGTGCCAGCAGCACAGGCCCCTACAATGAGCAGTTCTTC.